This T cell receptor (beta chain) originates from a study of breast tumors, draining lymph nodes, adjacent tissues. Study results and caveats: Compared with lymph nodes, tumors were less diverse; compared with nontumor tissue, more.

The lymph nodes were axillary draining lymph nodes from breast cancer patients. One entry per CDR3 protein, called by TCRdb with MiXCR from the multiplex PCR reads. The repertoire holds approximately 230,000 distinct CDR3 sequences, with less than 40% as singletons. Comments on this clonotype: Its antigen is as yet unknown.

V dropped 3 bases and J dropped 9; count of bases not matched to a gene: 11. The germline V gene has CDR1 DFQATT and CDR2 SNEGSKA (reference sequence). The CDR3 totals 14 residues. The TCR comes from a female donor with breast cancer. Some clones in this sample may be carry-over from other donors' samples. Sample: axillary lymph node tissue. The chain carries TRBV20-1 and TRBJ1-5, with 7 bases lining up with TRBD1. The DNA for the CDR3 is TGCAGTGCTAGGACAGGGTCTGAAGGTCGGCCCCAGCATTTT. Translating gives CSARTGSEGRPQHF.